Sequencing of this T cell receptor beta chain was carried out in a study of shared clonotypes between healthy human individuals (dated by TCRdb to between 2020 and 2021). A note on the overall study: The cohort comprised two women and a few men aged 18 to 49 years. Per donor, leukapheresis produced somewhere between about 0.8 and 9.5 billion PBMCs. The study deeply sequenced blood TCR repertoires of about 5 healthy adults to estimate repertoire size and the extent of clonotype sharing between individuals. To increase sequencing depth and limit assay-specific biases, different laboratories used diverse techniques to prepare libraries and sequence TCR repertoires. For each donor, CD4 naive and CD4 memory were each run on three plates, CD8 naive on two plates, and CD8 memory on one plate. Paper-wide results and their limitations: Naive subsets generally had larger estimated clonotype richness than memory subsets. Based on pairwise subsampling, the degree of clonotype sharing among donors was expected to be affected by sequencing depth. Because the study included a small number of donors, the genetic and exposure-history diversity represented was limited. Rarefaction of sorted-subset datasets indicated incomplete sequencing despite the large sequencing depth. Compared with non-shared clonotypes, the clonotypes found in all four sorted-subset donors had higher generation probabilities. Sharing across several donors was observed for around 5% of naive CD4, over 3% of naive CD8, 2% to 2.5% of memory CD4, and about 0.4% of memory CD8 clonotypes. Sampling was restricted to blood, and TCR repertoires in tissues likely differ from the TCR repertoires found in blood.

Worth noting for this clone: What antigen it recognizes has not been identified. No clone much larger than this one lies a single base away; base qualities are absent. This CDR3 is also generated by other DNA sequences in the sample.

Relative to germline, V is missing 0 bases and J is missing 4 bases, with 5 bases of the junction outside any gene match. Per the germline V gene, SGHRS is the CDR1 and YFSETQ is the CDR2. The CDR3 goes from the cysteine to the phenylalanine over 15 residues. Only the CDR3 part of the read is kept: 45 bases, read in frame from the first base. The donors were healthy, HIV-negative adults with no recently reported acute infections or vaccinations. Only Caucasian adults living in Nashville, Tennessee, USA were represented among the donors. CD4+ T cells were enriched by magnetic negative selection; naive cells were then positively selected on CD45RA, and the negative fraction formed the memory subset. After blood collection by leukapheresis, PBMCs were isolated using Ficoll-Histopaque density gradient centrifugation and then cryopreserved in the vapor phase of liquid nitrogen. Analytical flow cytometry was used to check the purity and quantity of every magnetically sorted T cell population. From each sorted fraction, genomic DNA was isolated and quantified by UV absorbance on a Nanodrop 2000c.

Using the deep immunoSEQ assay, TCR CDR3 regions were amplified from genomic DNA by multiplex PCR. For each cell subset, the extracted genomic DNA was distributed evenly across all wells of several immunoSEQ 96-well plates, and each plate served as one replicate. For sorted subsets, approximately 210 ng genomic DNA, equal to 25,000 to 35,000 T cell genomes, was loaded into each replicate PCR. Purified libraries were quantified with a Qubit 3.0 fluorometer, sized on a Bioanalyzer 2100, and re-quantified with the KAPA Library Quantification kit. Every immunoSEQ 96-well plate was sequenced on a separate single-read 150-cycle Illumina NextSeq 550 flow cell. As for the original processing: The immunoSEQ output contained only junctional sequences without quality scores, so filtering could not match that applied to full-length reads. To assign V/J genes and CDR3, sequences were annotated against IMGT germline references using PyIR, a Python wrapper for IgBLAST v1.9. Reads were filtered out if the reads had weak V/J assignments (E-value above 1e-6), no CDR3, stop codons, out-of-frame junctions, or ambiguous translated residues. V3J clonotypes were defined by identical inferred V gene, J gene, and CDR3 amino acid sequence. The percentage overlap between two repertoires was calculated by dividing the number of shared unique clonotypes by the size of the smaller repertoire. RTK rarefaction, the Chao1 estimator, and Recon v2.1 estimates of unobserved clonotypes were used to assess repertoire richness. OLGA was used to compute generation probabilities for all TCRbeta clonotypes that the gDNA method yielded from a handful of donors. TCRdb stores this immuneACCESS table with in-frame sequences only. Part of the clones is absent; in the studies checked, under half of the shortfall reflects unresolved V genes, and no reason is known for the rest. That table is the source of V, J and clone size, and D and trimming were worked out from the DNA. The sample includes about 2.3 million clones, with approximately 95% observed a single time. 0.39% of the sample goes to the ten largest clones.

The rearranged chain carries TRBV5-1 and TRBJ2-7; TRBD1 agrees with 9 junctional bases. Sequenced input: naive CD4+ T cells from PBMCs. This specimen's cell subset or site label, per the study, means: CD45RA+ positively selected. This TCR came from a man aged 18 to 30 in good health. Some clones in this sample may be carry-over from other donors' samples. The DNA reads TGCGCCAGCAGCTTGGCCGGGACAGGGTCTTACGAGCAGTACTTC. The translation is CASSLAGTGSYEQYF.